Following are 8 T cell receptor beta chains from one sample sequenced in a study of identical twins. Each CDR3 protein gets one entry after TCRdb re-called the 5' RACE reads with MiXCR. The sample lists 1.5 million or so distinct CDR3 sequences, 32% seen once, with about 0.27% in the top ten. Material for sequencing was cord blood. The receptors were gathered from a newborn girl in good health.

This clonotype was seen a few times. The V call is TRBV12-3 or TRBV12-4, the J call TRBJ1-2; tentatively, D is TRBD1 (5 bases). V gave up 5 bases and J gave up 11 bases, with 12 bases separating them. CDR3 size: 11 residues. The chain's CDR3 is CASSPIEGYTF. Written as DNA, the CDR3 is TGTGCCAGCAGTCCCATTGAGGGGTACACCTTC.

This clonotype was counted between two and nine times. This rearrangement joins TRBV10-3 to TRBJ1-5, with D possibly TRBD1 on 5 matching bases. The CDR3 sequence is 15 residues long. Germline CDR1 reads ENHRY; CDR2 reads SYGVKD. V was shortened by 2 bases and J by 2 bases, with 10 bases between the two germline ends. As DNA, the CDR3 is TGTGCCATCAGTGAGCTGGCCAGGGGCAATCAGCCCCAGCATTTT. It encodes CAISELARGNQPQHF.

This clonotype came up a few times. The chain uses TRBV6-5 and TRBJ2-7; no firm D call. V gave up 2 bases and J gave up 3 bases, with 8 bases separating them. CDR1 is MNHEY, CDR2 SVGAGI, per germline. The CDR3 is made up of 13 amino acids. CDR3 protein: CASSYNSGYEQYF. The DNA of the CDR3 is TGTGCCAGCAGTTACAACAGTGGCTACGAGCAGTACTTC.

This clonotype was observed a few times. The V and J genes are TRBV29-1 and TRBJ1-2; a weak D match, TRBD1 (6 bases). This CDR3 contains 14 residues. CDR1 and CDR2 (germline): SQVTM, ANQGSEA. V lost 4 bases to trimming and J lost 7 bases, with 19 bases between them. Written as DNA, the CDR3 is TGCAGCGTTGTGCGCGCCGGGGGGGCGGGTGGCTACACCTTC. It translates to CSVVRAGGAGGYTF.

DNA of the CDR3: TGTGCCAGCGGGCAATTGACCCAGTACTTC. This encodes CASGQLTQYF. The chain combines TRBV28 with TRBJ2-5; no reliable D call. V was cut by 8 bases and J by 7 bases, with 8 bases left in between. The germline CDR1 and CDR2 sequences are MDHEN and SYDVKM. The CDR3 length is 10 residues.

This chain joins TRBV5-5 and TRBJ2-1; 9 bases agree with TRBD2. The CDR3 extends over 19 amino acids. Germline V CDR1 and CDR2: SGHKS, YYEKEE (reference sequence). The V gene end was trimmed by 1 base and the J gene end by 0 bases; junction bases not matched to a gene: 11. CDR3 sequence reads: CASSLRFGSGGPSYNEQFF. The DNA for the CDR3 is TGTGCCAGCAGCTTGAGGTTCGGTAGCGGGGGACCCTCCTACAATGAGCAGTTCTTC.

The genes are TRBV12-3 or TRBV12-4 and TRBJ1-2; 11 positions match TRBD1. V dropped 8 bases and J dropped 5; count of bases not matched to a gene: 10. The CDR3 extends over 15 amino acids. The CDR3 DNA sequence: TGTGCCAGCCAATCCTCAGGGACAGGGGGTTATGGCTACACCTTC. Translation gives CASQSSGTGGYGYTF.

V gene TRBV20-1 combines with J gene TRBJ1-1; D gene ambiguous. The germline V gene encodes CDR1 DFQATT and CDR2 SNEGSKA (reference sequence). Trimming cost V 1 base and J 1 base, with 7 bases left between them. This CDR3 spans 13 amino acids. For the CDR3, the DNA is TGCAGTGCTAGAGTAGAGGGGAACACTGAAGCTTTCTTT. As protein: CSARVEGNTEAFF.